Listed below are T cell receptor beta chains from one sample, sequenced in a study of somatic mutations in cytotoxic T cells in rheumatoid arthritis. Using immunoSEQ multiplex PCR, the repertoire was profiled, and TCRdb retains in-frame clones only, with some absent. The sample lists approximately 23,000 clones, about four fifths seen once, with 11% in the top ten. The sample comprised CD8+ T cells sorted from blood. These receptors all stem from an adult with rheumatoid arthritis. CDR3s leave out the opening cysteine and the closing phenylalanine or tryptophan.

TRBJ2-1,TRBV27,ASRRRAGDYNEQF
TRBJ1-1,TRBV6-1,ASSVGSENTEAF
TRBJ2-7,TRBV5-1,ASSLEGRGYEQY
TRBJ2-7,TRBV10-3,AISEGLDYYEQY
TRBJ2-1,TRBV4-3,ASSRDIRSYNEQF
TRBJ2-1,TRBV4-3,ASSQDRSGSSYNEQF
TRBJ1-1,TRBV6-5,ASSLTGGEAF
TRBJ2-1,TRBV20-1,SAIHNEQF
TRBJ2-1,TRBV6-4,ASSDGAGGYNEQF
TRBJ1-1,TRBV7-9,ASSGLKGARAEAF
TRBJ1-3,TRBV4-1,ASSQVGNSGNTIY
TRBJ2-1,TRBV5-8,ASSSGAGGPNEQF
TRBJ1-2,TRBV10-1,ASSYDREGDNGDGYT
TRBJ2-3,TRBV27,ASSDQVTPDTQY
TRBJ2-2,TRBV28,ASSFPPVDGELF
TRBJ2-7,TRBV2,ASSEGGKQY
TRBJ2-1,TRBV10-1,ASSPFLRGSPEEQF
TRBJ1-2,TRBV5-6,ASSLAGQGSNYGYT
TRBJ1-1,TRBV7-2,ASSRGTENTEAF
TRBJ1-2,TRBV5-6,ASSLAGPRDSDGYT
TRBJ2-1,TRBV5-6,ASSSLGGWEQF
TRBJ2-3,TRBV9,ASSVSRSTDTQY
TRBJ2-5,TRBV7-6,ASSRDGEGTQY
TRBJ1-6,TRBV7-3,ASSPGTGLFSPLH
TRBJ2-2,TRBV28,ASSLISGGGTGELF
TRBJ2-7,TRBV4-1,ASSQVAGVYEQY